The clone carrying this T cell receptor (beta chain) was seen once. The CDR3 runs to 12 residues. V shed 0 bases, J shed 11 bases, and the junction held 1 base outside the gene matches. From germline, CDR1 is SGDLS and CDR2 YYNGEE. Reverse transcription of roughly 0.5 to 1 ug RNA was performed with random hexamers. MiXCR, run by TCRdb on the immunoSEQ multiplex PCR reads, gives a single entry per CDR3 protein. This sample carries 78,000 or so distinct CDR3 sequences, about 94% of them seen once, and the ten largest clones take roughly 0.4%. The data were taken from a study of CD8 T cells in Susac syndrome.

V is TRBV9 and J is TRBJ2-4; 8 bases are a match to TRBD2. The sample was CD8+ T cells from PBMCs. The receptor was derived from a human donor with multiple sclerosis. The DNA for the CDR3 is TGTGCCAGCAGCGTAGCTAGCGGGTTTCAGTACTTC. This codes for CASSVASGFQYF. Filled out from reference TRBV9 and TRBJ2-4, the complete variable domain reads DSGVTQTPKHLITATGQRVTLRCSPRSGDLSVYWYQQSLDQGLQFLIQYYNGEERAKGNILERFSAQQFPDLHSELNLSSLELGDSALYFCASSVASGFQYFGAGTRLSVL.